What follows are 30 T cell receptor beta chains derived from one specimen sequenced in a study of Graves' ophthalmopathy and Graves' hyperthyroidism. Beta-chain TCR CDR3 regions were amplified from RNA transcripts. The first-round RT-PCR employed HTBI primers together with the Qiagen OneStep RT-PCR kit. A multiplex PCR was then performed as the second round. TCRdb independently ran MiXCR on the multiplex PCR reads; one entry per CDR3 protein. The sample yields 200,000 to 250,000 distinct CDR3 sequences, about a fifth seen once. The specimen was peripheral blood. These receptors all stem from a woman aged 45-59 years with Graves' ophthalmopathy.

This clonotype was detected ten times or more. The chain recombines TRBV6-1 with TRBJ1-3; D gene ambiguous. Trimming removed 6 bases at V and 0 bases at J, with 12 bases between. Germline V CDR1 and CDR2: MNHNS, SASEGT. This CDR3 contains 15 residues. The CDR3 DNA reads TGTGCCAGCAGCTCCCCTGTTGCCTCTGGAAACACCATATATTTT. This codes for CASSSPVASGNTIYF.

This clonotype was observed once. A read error may explain this, as a much larger clone is one base away. The chain carries TRBV12-3 or TRBV12-4 and TRBJ2-5; possibly TRBD1 or TRBD2 for D (5 bases each). The CDR3 is 11 residues long. For the CDR3, the DNA is TGTGCCAGCACAATGGGGGAGACCCTGTACTTC. Amino acids: CASTMGETLYF.

The chain carries TRBV19 and TRBJ1-5; tentatively, D is TRBD1 (5 bases). Germline CDR1 LNHDA, CDR2 SQIVND (reference sequence). CDR3 length equals 16 residues. Trimming pared 4 bases from V and 5 bases from J, leaving 18 bases between. CDR3: CASSTPGTAVDQPQHF. Written as DNA, the CDR3 is TGTGCCAGTAGTACACCCGGGACCGCAGTGGATCAGCCCCAGCATTTT.

This clonotype was observed many times. CDR3 nucleotides: TGCAGTGCTAGACCAACCAACCCGGGGTTGGGGACTGAAGCTTTCTTT. Translating it yields CSARPTNPGLGTEAFF. The genes are TRBV20-1 and TRBJ1-1, with unresolved D. Germline assignment: CDR1 DFQATT and CDR2 SNEGSKA (reference sequence). The CDR3 has 16 residues. With 2 bases removed from V and 5 bases from J, the gap between germline ends came to 21 bases.

Many counts were recorded for this clonotype. V usage is TRBV2 and J usage is TRBJ2-5; D call uncertain. There are 12 residues in the CDR3. The V gene's germline CDR1 is SNHLY and CDR2 FYNNEI. Trimming stripped 0 bases from V and 4 bases from J, with 3 bases between. CDR3 coding DNA: TGTGCCAGCAGTGAAGCGGTAGAGACCCAGTACTTC. Protein sequence: CASSEAVETQYF.

The chain couples TRBV28 to TRBJ2-7; 7 bases fit TRBD1. The CDR3 sequence is 15 residues long. The V and J ends lost 7 bases and 0 bases, in that order; junction bases with no gene match: 9. Germline V gene sequence: CDR1 MDHEN, CDR2 SYDVKM. The CDR3 loop reads CASNPGQESSYEQYF. The CDR3 nucleotides read TGTGCCAGCAACCCTGGACAGGAAAGCTCCTACGAGCAGTACTTC.

Many counts were recorded for this clonotype. The J gene is TRBJ2-5, the V gene TRBV10-2; D gene ambiguous. Per the germline V gene, CDR1 is WSHSY and CDR2 is SAAADI. The CDR3 runs to 13 residues. V lost 2 bases and J lost 7, with 11 bases in between. CDR3 loop: CASSEEVYTTQYF. As DNA, the CDR3 is TGCGCCAGCAGTGAGGAGGTCTACACGACCCAGTACTTC.

The table lists this clonotype with many counts. It may be a read error: a sequence one base away is much more abundant. The rearrangement links TRBV6-1 to TRBJ1-1; D is undetermined. V gave up 6 bases and J gave up 0 bases, with 14 bases separating them. CDR3 length: 15 residues. The germline V gene encodes CDR1 MNHNS and CDR2 SASEGT. For the CDR3, the DNA is TGTGCCAGCAGGGAGGCTGGGCAGTTGAACACTGAAGCTTTCTTT. It is translated as CASREAGQLNTEAFF.

The chain links TRBV3-1 to TRBJ2-7; D possibly corresponds to TRBD2 (6 bases). CDR1 LGHDT and CDR2 YNNKEL come from the germline V gene (reference sequence). Trimming took 6 bases from V and 7 from J, leaving 16 bases between them. The CDR3 has 13 amino acids. CDR3 sequence: CASRRWVGGEQYF. CDR3 bases: TGTGCCAGCAGGAGGTGGGTGGGAGGAGAGCAGTACTTC.

This clonotype was recorded many times. The gene calls are TRBV12-3 or TRBV12-4 and TRBJ1-2; TRBD1 agrees at 7 bases. This CDR3 is 13 amino acids long. The V gene end was trimmed by 2 bases and the J gene end by 7 bases; junction bases not matched to a gene: 4. CDR3 nucleotides: TGTGCCAGCAGTTTAACAGGGGAGTTTGGCTACACCTTC. Its translation is CASSLTGEFGYTF.

This clonotype has at least ten counts. The chain combines TRBV7-9 with TRBJ2-5, with D unresolved. The CDR3 contains 13 residues. CDR1 and CDR2 (germline): SEHNR, FQNEAQ (reference sequence). V lost 3 bases, J lost 2 bases, and 7 bases lay in between. Here the CDR3 reads CASSLTAQETQYF. For the CDR3, the DNA is TGTGCCAGCAGCTTGACGGCGCAAGAGACCCAGTACTTC.

The rearrangement uses TRBV12-3 or TRBV12-4 and TRBJ2-5; no clear D gene. Trimming pared 2 bases from V and 2 bases from J, leaving 12 bases between. The CDR3 runs 15 residues. The CDR3 region has the DNA TGTGCCAGCAGTTTACGCGGAGAGGTGCAAGAGACCCAGTACTTC. Protein: CASSLRGEVQETQYF.

J is TRBJ2-7 and V is TRBV4-2; 9 bases are a match to TRBD2. The CDR3 has 15 amino acids. After removal of 4 bases from V and 2 bases from J, the junction contained 6 bases not matched to a gene. Germline assignment: CDR1 LGHNA and CDR2 YNFKEQ. The CDR3 nucleotides are TGTGCCAGCAGCCGAGATAGCGGGAGCACCTACGAGCAGTACTTC. It codes for CASSRDSGSTYEQYF.

The DNA for the CDR3 is TGTGCCTGGAGTTCCTACTTAGCGGGAGCAACCCAGCAGTACTTC. Translated: CAWSSYLAGATQQYF. The V and J genes are TRBV30 and TRBJ2-7; 9 bases match TRBD2. This CDR3 comprises 15 residues. In germline, CDR1 is GTSNPN, CDR2 SVGIG (reference sequence). V dropped 2 bases and J dropped 8; count of bases not matched to a gene: 13. Full variable domain (outside the CDR3, taken from reference TRBV30 and TRBJ2-7): SQTIHQWPATLVQPVGSPLSLECTVEGTSNPNLYWYRQAAGRGLQLLFYSVGIGQISSEVPQNLSASRPQDRQFILSSKKLLLSDSGFYLCAWSSYLAGATQQYFGPGTRLTVT.

This clonotype was observed a single time. The gene calls are TRBV5-1 and TRBJ1-2; 8 bases are shared with TRBD1. The ends lost 4 bases at V and 7 bases at J; junction bases unmatched: 18. CDR3 length: 17 amino acids. Germline values: CDR1 SGHRS, CDR2 YFSETQ. As DNA, the CDR3 is TGCGCCAGCAGCCCTATCGATGGTTTTACAGGGGGGAGTGGCTACACCTTC. Amino acids: CASSPIDGFTGGSGYTF.

This clonotype was found many times. The genes are TRBV20-1 and TRBJ1-1; D perhaps matches TRBD1 (5 bases). The CDR3 length is 15 residues. V lost 1 base, J lost 3 bases, and 15 bases lay in between. Germline CDR1 DFQATT, CDR2 SNEGSKA (reference sequence). The CDR3 bases are TGCAGTGCTAGAGGTGTCGGGGGGTGGGACACTGAAGCTTTCTTT. Its translation is CSARGVGGWDTEAFF.

There are many counts of this clonotype. The rearrangement links TRBV28 to TRBJ1-1; D remains unclear. Trimming cost V 2 bases and J 4 bases, with 11 bases left between them. The CDR3 length is 14 residues. Germline CDR1 reads MDHEN; CDR2 reads SYDVKM. DNA for the CDR3: TGTGCCAGCAGTTTAGAGGGTCGGACCACTGAAGCTTTCTTT. This sequence encodes CASSLEGRTTEAFF.

This clonotype showed up many times. The chain is built from TRBV7-9 and TRBJ1-3; D uncertain. Trimming stripped 10 bases from V and 0 bases from J, with 16 bases between. CDR1 SEHNR and CDR2 FQNEAQ come from the germline V gene (reference sequence). The CDR3 runs 15 residues. CDR3 in amino acids: CANSLGGSSGNTIYF. Here the CDR3 DNA reads TGTGCCAACTCACTCGGAGGGAGCTCTGGAAACACCATATATTTT.

This clonotype was picked up many times. V is TRBV7-8 and J is TRBJ2-7; TRBD1 matches at 9 bases. This CDR3 spans 15 amino acids. Losses at the gene ends were 5 bases for V and 0 bases for J; bases not matched to a gene: 5. Germline V gives CDR1 SGHVS, CDR2 FQNEAQ. CDR3 loop: CASSVQGATSYEQYF. CDR3 DNA sequence: TGTGCCAGCAGCGTACAGGGGGCGACCTCCTACGAGCAGTACTTC.

This clonotype occurred many times. The chain is built from TRBV12-3 or TRBV12-4 and TRBJ1-2; D gene unclear. The CDR3 has 13 residues. V was trimmed by 5 bases and J by 4 bases, leaving 11 bases between them. CDR3 nucleotides: TGTGCCAGCAGTGCTCGACGGATCTATGGCTACACCTTC. Residues: CASSARRIYGYTF.

This clonotype came up many times. The chain has TRBV28 and TRBJ2-7; 10 bases agree with TRBD1. V trimming: 4 bases; J trimming: 3 bases; junction bases outside the gene matches: 9. The V gene's germline CDR1 is MDHEN and CDR2 SYDVKM. The CDR3 is made up of 16 amino acids. The DNA of the CDR3 is TGTGCCAGCAGTTCCGCGGGACAGGGGTGGGACTACGAGCAGTACTTC. Translating it yields CASSSAGQGWDYEQYF.

This clonotype was detected only a few times. This clone may be a read error of a much larger clone one base away. The chain carries TRBV29-1 and TRBJ1-1; no reliable D call. The CDR3 is 13 residues long. V lost 4 bases, J lost 4 bases, and 13 bases lay in between. In germline, CDR1 is SQVTM, CDR2 ANQGSEA. CDR3 amino acids: CSVATARGTEAFF. DNA of the CDR3: TGCAGCGTTGCTACAGCACGGGGCACTGAAGCTTTCTTT.

This clonotype was seen at least ten times. The chain combines TRBV28 with TRBJ2-7; 9 bases are shared with TRBD1. Germline-derived CDR1 and CDR2 are MDHEN and SYDVKM. The CDR3 length is 14 residues. The V segment lost 5 bases and the J segment 2 bases; nucleotides outside the gene matches: 4. CDR3: CASSRRTGAYEQYF. CDR3 nucleotide sequence: TGTGCCAGCAGTCGCCGGACAGGGGCCTACGAGCAGTACTTC.

This clonotype has ten or more counts. The rearrangement links TRBV28 to TRBJ1-5; no reliable D call. CDR1 is MDHEN and CDR2 is SYDVKM in the germline V gene. V gave up 7 bases and J gave up 0 bases, with 7 bases separating them. The CDR3 totals 13 residues. As DNA, the CDR3 is TGTGCCAGCACCTCCAGTAGCAATCAGCCCCAGCATTTT. Its protein is CASTSSSNQPQHF.

The table lists this clonotype with many counts. J is TRBJ1-5 and V is TRBV27, with D unclear. CDR1 is MNHEY, CDR2 SMNVEV, per germline (reference sequence). The V end was cut by 2 bases, the J end by 2 bases, with 13 bases between. The length of the CDR3 is 16 residues. CDR3 loop: CASSLRSTRGNQPQHF. In DNA form, the CDR3 reads TGTGCCAGCAGTTTAAGAAGTACGCGCGGCAATCAGCCCCAGCATTTT.

There are many counts of this clonotype. The genes are TRBV28 and TRBJ2-5, with D possibly being TRBD1 or TRBD2 (5 bases each). Germline CDR1 is MDHEN and CDR2 is SYDVKM. Deletions cut 3 bases from V and 5 bases from J, with 16 bases between. This CDR3 contains 15 residues. CDR3 in amino acids: CASSFRGRLGETQYF. The CDR3 DNA reads TGTGCCAGCAGTTTTCGGGGACGCCTCGGGGAGACCCAGTACTTC.

V and J are TRBV24-1 and TRBJ2-7, with a weak D call TRBD2 (5 bases). The CDR3 is made up of 14 amino acids. CDR1 is KGHDR and CDR2 is SFDVKD in the germline V gene. Trimming cost V 5 bases and J 0 bases, with 10 bases left between them. The CDR3 region is CATSGSGDSYEQYF. The CDR3 bases are TGTGCCACCAGTGGCTCCGGGGACTCCTACGAGCAGTACTTC.

This clonotype appeared many times. The chain couples TRBV7-8 to TRBJ2-7; D ambiguous. CDR3 length: 11 amino acids. Germline values: CDR1 SGHVS, CDR2 FQNEAQ. Trimming removed 2 bases from V and 10 bases from J, with 9 bases in between. CDR3 amino acids: CASSLIRNQYF. The DNA for the CDR3 is TGTGCCAGCAGCTTAATCCGGAATCAGTACTTC. The variable domain in full, completed from reference TRBV7-8 and TRBJ2-7, reads GAGVSQSPRYKVAKRGQDVALRCDPISGHVSLFWYQQALGQGPEFLTYFQNEAQLDKSGLPSDRFFAERPEGSVSTLKIQRTQQEDSAVYLCASSLIRNQYFGPGTRLTVT.

The chain couples TRBV3-1 to TRBJ2-6, with D uncertain. CDR1 and CDR2 from the germline V gene are LGHDT and YNNKEL (reference sequence). The CDR3 extends over 16 amino acids. Trimming left V 4 bases short and J 2 bases short, with 12 bases between. The CDR3 is CASSPLRAAGANVLTF. The CDR3 DNA follows: TGTGCCAGCAGCCCCCTTCGGGCGGCTGGGGCCAACGTCCTGACTTTC.

The rearrangement joins TRBV30 to TRBJ1-2; no clear D gene. The CDR3 length is 11 residues. From germline, CDR1 is GTSNPN and CDR2 SVGIG (reference sequence). Trimming removed 2 bases at V and 6 bases at J, with 7 bases between. CDR3 protein: CAWSSSDGYTF. The CDR3 DNA sequence: TGTGCCTGGAGTAGTTCAGATGGCTACACCTTC. Based on the CDR3 plus reference TRBV30 and TRBJ1-2, the full variable domain is SQTIHQWPATLVQPVGSPLSLECTVEGTSNPNLYWYRQAAGRGLQLLFYSVGIGQISSEVPQNLSASRPQDRQFILSSKKLLLSDSGFYLCAWSSSDGYTFGSGTRLTVV.